This TCR beta chain was captured by sequencing in a study of blood T cells in healthy people across ages (dated by TCRdb to between 2014 and 2017). Background for the entire study: In model experiments, template switching captured roughly one uniquely barcoded TCR beta cDNA molecule for every two T cells. The study analyzed two additional independent replicas of 1 million unique cDNA reads from the same blood draw for two donors, one aged 18 to 30 and one aged 80 or older. Donors were grouped into four age groups: young (average 16 years), middle-aged (around 39), aged (roughly 67) and long-lived (just over 80). Using deep sequencing normalized with unique cDNA molecular identifiers, the study measured how TCR beta repertoire diversity changes with age. What the work shows at the level of the full study, not this receptor alone: Conclusive comparison of naive and antigen-experienced compartments was prevented by the profiling of bulk unsorted PBMCs. Estimates of total diversity from one million sequenced T cells were regarded as lower bounds and underestimates. The long-lived group showed more naive CD4+ T cells, fewer expanded clones and increased TCR diversity than the aged group, suggesting age selection. Because donor CMV infection status was unknown, age-related changes in expanded clonotypes were potentially confounded. There was a strong correlation between observed TCR beta diversity and the percentage of naive T cells measured by flow cytometry. Observed TCR beta diversity per million T cells fell roughly linearly with age, and a significant reduction was already apparent by age roughly 40.

The library was made by 5' RACE. Sequencing was carried out with an Illumina HiSeq 2500. A second PCR of about 7 to 12 cycles was run with a J-beta primer mix and a sample-barcoded 5' primer. A unique molecular identifier was introduced onto each TCR beta cDNA molecule by a template-switch 5' adaptor carrying 12 random nucleotides. Each sample yielded at least 2.5 million CDR3-containing paired-end reads. First-strand cDNA was synthesized from all RNA with the Mint cDNA synthesis kit, primed by a TRBC-specific oligonucleotide. After uracil-DNA glycosylase treatment, a first 18-cycle PCR used universal primers M1SS and BC2_uni_R on all cDNA. Regarding the original processing steps: Normalization of each sample was performed by random selection of 1 million high-quality reads, each carrying a distinct molecular identifier. Reads with shared molecular identifiers were discarded instead of being binned into consensus sequences. CDR3 identification, clonotype clustering and error correction used MiTCR with a Q25 quality threshold and the strictest error-elimination algorithm. A nonparametric unseen species model using Euler transformation provided a lower-bound estimate of total TCR beta diversity. TCRdb itself trimmed the public reads at Q25 with fastp, ran MiXCR and retained productive beta chains. CDR3 protein duplicates are merged, each entry listing the most common genes and DNA. These V and J calls derive from TCRdb rather than the authors' analysis. For this sample there are over 700,000 distinct CDR3 sequences; 20% to 25% appear just once. Of the sample, roughly 9% is held by the ten largest clones.

The V and J ends are trimmed by 4 bases and 1 base, leaving 10 bases between them. From the cysteine up to the phenylalanine, the CDR3 has a length of 13 residues. The read is trimmed to its CDR3 DNA, 39 bases read in frame from base 1. Via the germline V gene, CDR1 is SQVTM and CDR2 ANQGSEA. The donors were some 36 Caucasian individuals from Russia, aged roughly 6 to 100 years, who were systemically healthy. Each donor gave 8 to 10 milliliters of peripheral blood, collected into EDTA-treated Vacutainer tubes. PBMCs were isolated by Ficoll-Paque density-gradient centrifugation, with at least 6 million obtained per sample. Trizol reagent was used to extract total RNA from the PBMCs, yielding at least 5.5 micrograms per sample. Naive CD45RAhigh/CD27high T cell percentages were measured by flow cytometry on a PBMC aliquot from every donor. As regards this clonotype: The antigen it binds to is not known. Base-call qualities are not available, and no considerably larger clone is one nucleotide away.

These sequences were also reported in another study, on T cells of mothers and their children. As described in the second report: Nine systemically healthy Caucasian individuals served as donors, namely three mothers together with their six children. cDNA synthesis used all of the extracted RNA, with roughly 1.5 ug of RNA in each 15 ul reaction. Sample barcodes and 2-4 random nucleotides were added via the M1S primer in the second PCR. Each mother yielded over 9 million TCR beta CDR3 reads and each child 2.5 million to 3 million reads. TCR recombination output is similarly shaped by thymic selection in related and unrelated pairs, with a minor effect exerted by inherited differences. Normalized repertoire overlap was always found to be slightly, but never significantly, higher in related mother-child pairs than in unrelated mother-child pairs. No persistent microchimeric T cell clones were detected, at a sensitivity of approximately 90 clones per million clonotypes. Deep NGS was used in the study to compare the TCR beta repertoires of mothers and children and to look for features that separate related mother-child pairs from unrelated individuals. The mean age was roughly 40 +/- 4 years for the mothers and around 11 +/- 4 years for the children. Libraries were sequenced on Illumina HiSeq 2000 with 100+100 nt paired-end reads after adapter ligation with NEBNext reagents. To prevent cross-contamination, the mother and child libraries were prepared one month apart and sequenced in separate runs. Each donor had between about 450,000 and 2,300,000 distinct TCR beta clonotypes identified. Naive TCR beta clonotypes were estimated from low-frequency clonotypes matched to each donor's FACS-determined naive share, without sorting.

Input material: blood. The receptor was derived from a boy younger than 18 in good health. The sequence is built from TRBV29-1 and TRBJ1-1; the D gene is not confidently resolved. The CDR3 is CSVVGRANTEAFF. The DNA sequence is given as TGCAGCGTTGTCGGTAGGGCGAACACTGAAGCTTTCTTT.